The sample holds one count of the clone carrying this TCR beta chain. Its matching antigen is unknown. These data are taken from a study of blood T cells in healthy people across ages. Overall study context: The capture of about one barcoded beta molecule per two T cells was achieved by template switching. General observations from the study: Diversity estimated from one million T cells was considered an underestimate.

Russia was home to the donors, healthy Caucasian individuals aged about 6 to 90. Every donor gave about 9 milliliters of peripheral blood. Primed by a sample-barcoded 5' primer and a J-beta primer mix, a second PCR proceeded for about 7 to 12 cycles. TCRdb reprocessed the 5' RACE reads with MiXCR, giving one entry per CDR3 protein. The data show 1,500,000 or so distinct CDR3 sequences, with 42% seen just once and about 4.1% held by the top ten. J gave up 0 bases and V 8 bases, and 4 bases lay outside the gene matches. The germline gives CDR1 MNHNS, CDR2 SASEGT. The CDR3 contains 14 residues. The rearrangement joins TRBV6-1 to TRBJ2-7; 10 bases are a match to TRBD1. The sequenced sample consisted of blood. This receptor was taken from a woman in her late teens or twenties in good health. The CDR3 DNA follows: TGTGCCAGCTGTCGACAGGGGGCCTCCTACGAGCAGTACTTC. Translating it yields CASCRQGASYEQYF.